A single TCR beta chain is shown here with its context. These data come from a study of blood T cell repertoires in COVID-19. Study background: Samples of COVID-19 (acute and convalescent) were obtained from the United States, Italy and Spain. PBMCs, B-cell-depleted T cells, or T cells provided the cDNA or gDNA that made up the material.

CDR3 length: 13 residues. V lost 7 bases to trimming and J lost 8 bases, with 17 bases between them. CDR1 and CDR2 (germline): MNHEY, SVGAGI. Original data processing: The assay estimated nucleated cells by amplifying reference gene primers. TCRdb's table, derived via immunoSEQ multiplex PCR, lists solely in-frame clones and lacks some. V and J calls and clone size are copied from that table; D and trimming were computed from the DNA. Of approximately 260,000 clones detected, around 82% appear once; the ten largest clones hold 4% to 6%. Sequencing was carried out using peripheral blood. The V and J genes are TRBV6-5 and TRBJ1-2, with D unclear. The sequence was collected from a woman older than 75 with active or convalescent COVID-19. The CDR3 region has the DNA TGTGCCAGCACCCCGGGGAGAGGATTCGGCTACACCTTC. This sequence encodes CASTPGRGFGYTF.